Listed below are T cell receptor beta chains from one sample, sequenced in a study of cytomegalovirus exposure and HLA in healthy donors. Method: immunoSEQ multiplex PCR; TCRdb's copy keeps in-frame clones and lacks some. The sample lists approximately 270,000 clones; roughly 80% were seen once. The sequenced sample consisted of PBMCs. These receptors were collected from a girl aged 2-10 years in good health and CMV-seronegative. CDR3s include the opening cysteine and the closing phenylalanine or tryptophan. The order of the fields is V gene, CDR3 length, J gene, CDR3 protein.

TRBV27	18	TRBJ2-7	CASRGTSGRAEFFYEQYF
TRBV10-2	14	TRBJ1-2	CASRLAGTGGGYTF
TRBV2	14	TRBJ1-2	CASTGGSANYGYTF
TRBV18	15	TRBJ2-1	CASSPSESSYNEQFF
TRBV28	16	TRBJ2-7	CASSLSSGGRPYEQYF
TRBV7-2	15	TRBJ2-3	CASSLGGLITDTQYF
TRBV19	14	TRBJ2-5	CASSLASAGETQYF
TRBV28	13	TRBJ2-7	CASSLSGVIEQYF
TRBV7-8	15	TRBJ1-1	CASSLGPGGGTEAFF
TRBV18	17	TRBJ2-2	CASSPSGTSRVTGELFF
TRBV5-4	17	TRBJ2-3	CASSRTSGGGGADTQYF
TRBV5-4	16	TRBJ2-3	CASSPPSSRRPRGQYF
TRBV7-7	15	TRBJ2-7	CASSPGLAGVYEQYF
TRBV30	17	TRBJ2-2	CAWRGGQGGWHTGELFF
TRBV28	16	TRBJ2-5	CASSFPPGGVGETQYF
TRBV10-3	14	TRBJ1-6	CAITLDRVNSPLHF
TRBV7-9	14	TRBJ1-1	CASSVYRGQSEAFF
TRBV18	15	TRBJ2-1	CASSPGLAGGLEQFF
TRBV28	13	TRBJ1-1	CASSLWTGREAFF
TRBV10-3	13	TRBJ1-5	CAISDQNNQPQHF
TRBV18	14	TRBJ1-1	CASSPPGMTTEAFF
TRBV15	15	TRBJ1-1	CATSRDRGMNTEAFF
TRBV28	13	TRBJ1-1	CASTTGNSFGAFF
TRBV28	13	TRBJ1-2	CASRWGLNYGYTF
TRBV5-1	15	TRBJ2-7	CASSRAAGVAYEQYF
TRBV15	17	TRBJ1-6	CATSRKGQGANNSPLHF
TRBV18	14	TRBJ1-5	CASSPVAGGQPQHF
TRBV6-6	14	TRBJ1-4	CASSYRGRDEKLFF
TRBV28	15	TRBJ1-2	CASTEVTWGNYGYTF
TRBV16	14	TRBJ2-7	CASSQSGTAYEQYF
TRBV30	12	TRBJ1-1	CAWGPGHTEAFF
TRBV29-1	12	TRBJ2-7	CSVDAGGGEQYF
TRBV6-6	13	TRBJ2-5	CASLGGLQEAQYF
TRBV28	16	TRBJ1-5	CASNQPGFYSNQPQHF
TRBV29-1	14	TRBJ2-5	CSVDGGEGQETQYF
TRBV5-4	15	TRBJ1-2	CASSLLDRLRDGYTF
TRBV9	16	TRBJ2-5	CASSVDGGRTGETQYF
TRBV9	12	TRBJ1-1	CASSVGDTEAFF
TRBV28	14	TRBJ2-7	CASQPGLGSYEQYF